These 23 T cell receptor beta chains were all obtained from the same sample, sequenced in a study of blood T cell repertoires in COVID-19. Measured with immunoSEQ multiplex PCR; TCRdb has only the in-frame clones, and not every one. The sample yields some 16,000 clones, about three quarters seen once. Sequenced: peripheral blood. The receptors here all came from a man aged 55 to 70 with acute or convalescent COVID-19.

V and J are TRBV2 and TRBJ1-6; D remains unclear. Germline V lookup: CDR1 SNHLY, CDR2 FYNNEI. V dropped 4 bases and J dropped 0 bases, with 4 bases sitting between them. The CDR3 has 14 residues. The DNA of the CDR3 is TGTGCCAGCAGTGGGAGCTCCTATAATTCACCCCTCCACTTT. Translation: CASSGSSYNSPLHF.

This chain's CDR3 is CASSLNRVQETQYF. In DNA, the CDR3 is TGTGCCAGCAGCCTTAACAGGGTCCAAGAGACCCAGTACTTC. This chain connects TRBV7-8 to TRBJ2-5; the D gene is possibly TRBD1 (6 bases). This CDR3 is built from 14 residues. Germline assignment: CDR1 SGHVS and CDR2 FQNEAQ. V gave up 5 bases and J gave up 1 base, with 11 bases separating them.

This rearrangement joins TRBV6-5 to TRBJ2-1; perhaps TRBD1 as D (6 bases). The germline CDR1 and CDR2 sequences are MNHEY and SVGAGI. Trimming shortened V by 4 bases and J by 5 bases, and 12 bases separated the two germline ends. CDR3 length equals 14 residues. This chain's CDR3 is CASSSAGTHNEQFF. The CDR3 bases are TGTGCCAGCAGTTCCGCCGGGACACACAATGAGCAGTTCTTC.

Notes on this clone: The germline gene is not matched at one end of the junction; a read error may be the cause. The rearrangement joins TRBV11-3 to TRBJ2-2, with TRBD2 matching 8 bases. This CDR3 is 17 amino acids long. CDR1 and CDR2 (germline): SGHNT, YENEEA. CDR3 sequence: CASTKGGSGGPTGELFF. DNA of the CDR3: TGTGCCAGCACTAAAGGGGGGAGCGGGGGACCAACCGGAGAGCTGTTTTTT.

The J gene is TRBJ1-1, the V gene TRBV9; tentative D call: TRBD1 (5 bases). The CDR3 is 12 residues long. CDR1 is SGDLS and CDR2 is YYNGEE in the germline V gene. Deletions cut 3 bases from V and 5 bases from J, with 8 bases between. This CDR3 reads CASSAAGTEAFF. CDR3 DNA: TGTGCCAGCAGCGCCGCAGGGACTGAAGCTTTCTTT. The whole variable domain, remainder taken from reference TRBV9 and TRBJ1-1, is DSGVTQTPKHLITATGQRVTLRCSPRSGDLSVYWYQQSLDQGLQFLIQYYNGEERAKGNILERFSAQQFPDLHSELNLSSLELGDSALYFCASSAAGTEAFFGQGTRLTVV.

This rearrangement joins TRBV9 to TRBJ1-3; D is ambiguous. This CDR3 spans 13 amino acids. The germline V gene has CDR1 SGDLS and CDR2 YYNGEE. The V and J ends lost 8 bases and 0 bases respectively, with 9 bases between them. The CDR3 nucleotides are TGTGCCAGTCAGGAGGCCTCTGGAAACACCATATATTTT. Protein sequence: CASQEASGNTIYF.

The chain couples TRBV5-1 to TRBJ1-1; TRBD1 matches at 8 bases. Germline CDR1 is SGHRS and CDR2 is YFSETQ. The CDR3 runs to 14 residues. With 0 bases clipped from V and 3 bases from J, the junction kept 1 base outside the gene matches. CDR3 region: CASSLGQGYTEAFF. The CDR3 DNA sequence: TGCGCCAGCAGCTTGGGACAGGGGTACACTGAAGCTTTCTTT.

This chain joins TRBV18 and TRBJ2-2, with 8 bases matching TRBD1. Germline V gene data show CDR1 as KGHSH and CDR2 as LQKENI. The CDR3 is 15 residues long. V was pared by 3 bases and J by 5 bases, with 5 bases of the junction left unmatched. The CDR3: CASSPGQDLTGELFF. The DNA of the CDR3 is TGTGCCAGCTCACCGGGACAGGACTTAACCGGGGAGCTGTTTTTT.

The chain employs TRBV11-2 and TRBJ2-2, with 7 bases matching TRBD2. Germline lookup yields CDR1 SGHAT and CDR2 FQNNGV. The CDR3 extends over 15 amino acids. V lost 5 bases to trimming and J lost 3 bases; unmatched junction nucleotides: 6. The CDR3 is CASSSGTGYTGELFF. CDR3 DNA sequence: TGTGCCAGCAGCAGCGGGACTGGTTACACCGGGGAGCTGTTTTTT.

The CDR3 coding sequence is TGTGCCAGCAGCCCACTGGGGGGGGAGCAGTTCTTC. This encodes CASSPLGGEQFF. This chain uses TRBV14 with TRBJ2-1; 7 bases agree with TRBD2. J lost 10 bases, V lost 4 bases, and 4 bases had no gene match. Per germline, CDR1 SGHDN and CDR2 FVKESK. The CDR3 is 12 amino acids.

This chain uses TRBV9 with TRBJ2-2, with 7 bases lining up with TRBD1. J gave up 5 bases and V 4 bases, and 8 bases lay outside the gene matches. The CDR3 has 15 residues. Germline CDR1 SGDLS, CDR2 YYNGEE. The DNA of the CDR3 is TGTGCCAGCAGCATGACAGGGCTTGTAACCGGGGAGCTGTTTTTT. As protein: CASSMTGLVTGELFF.

The chain has TRBV14 and TRBJ1-2; the D is unclear. V shed 4 bases and J shed 3 bases, with 21 bases lying between them. Germline CDR1 is SGHDN and CDR2 is FVKESK. The CDR3 covers 17 residues. The DNA of the CDR3 is TGTGCCAGCAGCCGTCTCGTAGGGAGGGCCGATTACTATGGCTACACCTTC. Translation gives CASSRLVGRADYYGYTF.

The chain carries TRBV4-1 and TRBJ1-1; D gene uncertain. The V end lost 0 bases, the J end lost 6 bases, and 11 bases lay between the germline ends. CDR1 and CDR2 from the germline V gene are MGHRA and YSYEKL. The CDR3 length is 14 residues. The CDR3 nucleotides are TGCGCCAGCAGCCAAGAGTGGGTAGCAGCTGAAGCTTTCTTT. This encodes CASSQEWVAAEAFF.

The sample holds a few counts of this clone. The J gene is TRBJ1-6, the V gene TRBV5-4; 9 bases align to TRBD1. This CDR3 is 14 amino acids long. V shed 4 bases and J 13 bases; nucleotides not matched to a gene: 9. Germline lookup yields CDR1 SGHNT and CDR2 YYREEE (reference sequence). The DNA of the CDR3 is TGTGCCAGCAGCGACGGGACAGGGATCGCGCCCCTCCACTTT. This translates into CASSDGTGIAPLHF.

V usage is TRBV5-1 and J usage is TRBJ1-4; D call uncertain. V dropped 6 bases and J dropped 4 bases, with 16 bases sitting between them. CDR3 length: 15 residues. Germline loops: CDR1 SGHRS, CDR2 YFSETQ. Here the CDR3 reads CASKSDLGGNEKLFF. The CDR3 DNA reads as TGCGCCAGCAAGAGCGACTTAGGAGGTAATGAAAAACTGTTTTTT.

V is TRBV15 and J is TRBJ1-6, with D perhaps TRBD1 (5 bases). This CDR3 region has 15 residues. CDR1 and CDR2 (germline): LNHNV, YYDKDF (reference sequence). Trimming removed 1 base at V and 8 bases at J, with 12 bases between. The CDR3 sequence: CATSRVSFRDSPLHF. The CDR3 coding sequence is TGTGCCACCAGCAGAGTGTCTTTCAGGGATTCACCCCTCCACTTT.

The V and J genes are TRBV6-2 or TRBV6-3 and TRBJ1-4; no definite D call. The CDR3 covers 17 residues. Trimming took off 4 bases at V and 0 bases at J, with 15 bases between the two ends. The germline CDR1 and CDR2 sequences are MNHEY and SVGEGT. DNA of the CDR3: TGTGCCAGCAGTTGGGCAGCCATAGATGCAACTAATGAAAAACTGTTTTTT. Amino acid sequence: CASSWAAIDATNEKLFF.

This chain uses TRBV15 with TRBJ1-3; D remains ambiguous. Germline CDR1 reads LNHNV; CDR2 reads YYDKDF (reference sequence). The CDR3 sequence is 16 residues long. V was trimmed by 0 bases and J by 0 bases, leaving 9 bases between them. CDR3 in DNA: TGTGCCACCAGCAGAGATCTGGGGAGCTCTGGAAACACCATATATTTT. As protein: CATSRDLGSSGNTIYF.

This chain links TRBV27 with TRBJ2-5; 9 bases map to TRBD2. This CDR3 is 14 amino acids long. CDR1 and CDR2 (germline): MNHEY, SMNVEV (reference sequence). V gave up 5 bases and J gave up 4 bases; unmatched junction bases: 5. In DNA, the CDR3 is TGTGCCAGCAGTCCGCTTAGCGGGGGAGAGACCCAGTACTTC. This sequence encodes CASSPLSGGETQYF.

CDR3: CASSWQRLAGGQETQYF. DNA for the CDR3: TGTGCCAGCAGCTGGCAGAGACTAGCGGGGGGTCAAGAGACCCAGTACTTC. V gene TRBV7-2 combines with J gene TRBJ2-5, with 13 bases matching TRBD2. This CDR3 is 17 amino acids long. Germline CDR1 SGHTA, CDR2 FQGNSA. V was clipped by 4 bases and J by 2 bases; unmatched bases: 7.

This clone was counted a single time. The chain employs TRBV5-6 and TRBJ1-1, with D uncertain. This CDR3 region has 15 residues. Between the trimmed V and J ends, which lost 4 bases and 4 bases, there was a span of 17 bases. Per germline, CDR1 SGHDT and CDR2 YYEEEE. The CDR3 loop reads CASSHRTLGATEAFF. CDR3 in DNA: TGTGCCAGCAGCCACAGAACCTTGGGCGCCACTGAAGCTTTCTTT.

The gene calls are TRBV20-1 and TRBJ2-3; D not certain. This CDR3 spans 11 amino acids. Trimming removed 1 base from V and 4 bases from J, with 3 bases in between. Germline CDR1 is DFQATT and CDR2 is SNEGSKA (reference sequence). CDR3 nucleotides: TGCAGTGCTAGAGCGGCAGATACGCAGTATTTT. This translates into CSARAADTQYF.

This clone has more than one count but fewer than ten. J is TRBJ1-6 and V is TRBV7-2, with TRBD1 as a possible D gene (6 bases). The CDR3 spans 13 residues. CDR1 is SGHTA and CDR2 is FQGNSA in the germline V gene. Trimming took 5 bases from V and 6 from J, leaving 8 bases between them. The CDR3 region is CASSEDSNSPLHF. The CDR3 DNA follows: TGTGCCAGCAGCGAGGACAGTAATTCACCCCTCCACTTT.